The rows below give T cell receptor beta chains drawn from one sample of a study of T cells in Graves' hyperthyroidism and ophthalmopathy. TCRdb analysed the multiplex PCR reads with MiXCR anew, one entry per CDR3 protein. The sample has around 760,000 distinct CDR3 sequences, 30% to 40% seen once. Sequencing was performed on blood. These receptors were taken from a woman in her thirties or forties with Graves' hyperthyroidism. The CDR3 runs from the conserved cysteine through the conserved F or W. The D gene is left open where the match is weak. Clone size is shown for a subset of rows, as once, few, many or a class of expanded clone.

j_call clone_size d_call v_call cdr3_aa cdr3_nt
TRBJ2-5 NA TRBD2 TRBV20-1 CSATLGLAGKETQYF TGCAGTGCTACCCTGGGGCTAGCGGGGAAAGAGACCCAGTACTTC
TRBJ2-3 few NA TRBV7-2 CASSLGEDTQYF TGTGCCAGCAGCTTAGGGGAGGATACGCAGTATTTT
TRBJ2-7 NA TRBD1 TRBV7-2 CASSLGQGAVHPYEQYF TGTGCCAGCAGCTTAGGACAGGGGGCGGTCCACCCCTACGAGCAGTACTTC
TRBJ1-1 few NA TRBV6-5 CASSPQGKRTEAFF TGTGCCAGCAGCCCACAGGGCAAACGGACTGAAGCTTTCTTT
TRBJ1-2 many NA TRBV9 CASSVGGESHYGYTF TGTGCCAGCAGCGTAGGGGGTGAGTCCCACTATGGCTACACCTTC
TRBJ1-1 NA TRBD1 TRBV9 CASSETQGEWTEAFF TGTGCCAGCAGCGAGACCCAGGGGGAGTGGACTGAAGCTTTCTTT
TRBJ1-3 NA NA TRBV6-5 CASSYYSGPGNTIYF TGTGCCAGCAGTTACTATTCCGGACCTGGAAACACCATATATTTT
TRBJ1-1 few NA TRBV9 CASSPHPFGDTEAFF TGTGCCAGCAGCCCACACCCATTTGGGGACACTGAAGCTTTCTTT
TRBJ1-4 many NA TRBV12-3/TRBV12-4 CASRPVLEEKLFF TGTGCCAGCAGGCCGGTACTTGAGGAAAAACTGTTTTTT
TRBJ1-1 many NA TRBV13 CASSPGSMNTEAFF TGTGCCAGCAGCCCGGGGAGCATGAACACTGAAGCTTTCTTT
TRBJ1-6 few TRBD1 TRBV6-1 CASLHEWDSSYNSPLHF TGTGCCAGTCTCCACGAGTGGGACAGCTCCTATAATTCACCCCTCCACTTT
TRBJ1-1 many TRBD1 TRBV29-1 CSGGQGSTEAFF TGCAGCGGCGGACAGGGAAGCACTGAAGCTTTCTTT
TRBJ1-5 NA NA TRBV10-3 CAISDGQSYQPQHF TGTGCCATCAGTGACGGACAGTCCTATCAGCCCCAGCATTTT
TRBJ1-4 NA NA TRBV7-2 CASSFQILSQDRNEKLFF TGTGCCAGCAGCTTCCAGATATTGTCCCAGGACCGAAATGAAAAACTGTTTTTT
TRBJ1-4 NA NA TRBV25-1 CASSLDDQPGTNEKLFF TGTGCCAGCTCCCTGGACGACCAACCTGGGACTAATGAAAAACTGTTTTTT
TRBJ2-7 NA NA TRBV4-3 CASSQGTPLYEQYF TGCGCCAGCAGCCAAGGGACACCTCTCTACGAGCAGTACTTC
TRBJ1-1 NA NA TRBV20-1 CSADPGVAEAFF TGCAGTGCGGATCCAGGGGTGGCTGAAGCTTTCTTT
TRBJ2-7 few NA TRBV6-5 CASSYRPGYEQYF TGTGCCAGCAGTTACCGACCAGGTTACGAGCAGTACTTC
TRBJ1-4 NA TRBD1 TRBV5-1 CASSLIPGQLTTNEKLFF TGCGCCAGCAGCCTAATACCGGGACAGCTAACAACTAATGAAAAACTGTTTTTT
TRBJ1-2 NA TRBD1 TRBV7-2 CASSQYWDSRSYGYTF TGTGCCAGCAGCCAGTATTGGGACAGCCGGAGCTATGGCTACACCTTC
TRBJ2-7 few TRBD1 TRBV4-1 CASSPETGPYEQYF TGCGCCAGCAGCCCAGAGACAGGGCCTTACGAGCAGTACTTC
TRBJ2-2 many TRBD1 TRBV19 CASGGTGNTGELFF TGTGCCAGTGGCGGGACAGGGAACACCGGGGAGCTGTTTTTT
TRBJ2-5 NA TRBD1 TRBV25-1 CASSRGQGAQETQYF TGTGCCAGCAGTCGCGGACAGGGGGCGCAAGAGACCCAGTACTTC
TRBJ2-5 once TRBD2 TRBV29-1 CSVESLAATQYF TGCAGCGTTGAAAGTCTAGCGGCGACCCAGTACTTC
TRBJ1-5 many TRBD1 TRBV9 CASSVGDRDQPQHF TGTGCCAGCAGCGTGGGGGACAGGGACCAGCCCCAGCATTTT
TRBJ1-6 NA NA TRBV6-5 CASSPYPKSSYNSPLHF TGTGCCAGCAGTCCATACCCGAAGAGCTCCTATAATTCACCCCTCCACTTT
TRBJ1-3 few NA TRBV7-9 CASSLETVRSGNTIYF TGTGCCAGCAGCTTAGAGACAGTCCGCTCTGGAAACACCATATATTTT
TRBJ1-2 many NA TRBV7-9 CASSFRGAYGYTF TGTGCCAGCAGCTTTCGGGGGGCGTATGGCTACACCTTC
TRBJ2-6 NA NA TRBV5-4 CASTQGYSGANVLTF TGTGCCAGCACACAGGGTTACTCTGGGGCCAACGTCCTGACTTTC
TRBJ2-7 many NA TRBV10-3 CAISDGHSYEQYF TGTGCCATCAGTGACGGACATAGCTACGAGCAGTACTTC
TRBJ2-6 many NA TRBV11-1 CASSRDTGANVLTF TGTGCCAGCAGCCGGGACACTGGGGCCAACGTCCTGACTTTC